This is a list of T cell receptor beta chains from one sample in a study of resident and recirculating memory T cells in vitiligo. Assay used: immunoSEQ multiplex PCR; TCRdb lists only in-frame clones, some missing. The data hold 60,000 to 80,000 clones, with roughly 92% observed a single time. Sequenced input: blood. The receptors come from a male donor with vitiligo. The CDR3 runs from the conserved cysteine through the conserved F or W. A D gene is named only where the DNA matches it firmly. The listing skips clone size in some rows; elsewhere it reads once, few, many or a size class.

D: TRBD1; size: NA; V: TRBV4-2; J: TRBJ2-2; CDR3: CASSQPGTGGRNTGELFF; DNA: TGTGCCAGCAGCCAACCTGGGACAGGGGGTCGGAACACCGGGGAGCTGTTTTTT
D: TRBD1; size: NA; V: TRBV9; J: TRBJ1-2; CDR3: CASSPTTGNYGYTF; DNA: TGTGCCAGCAGCCCCACGACAGGGAACTATGGCTACACCTTC
D: NA; size: NA; V: TRBV5-6; J: TRBJ1-1; CDR3: CASSLVTNTEAFF; DNA: TGTGCCAGCAGCTTGGTAACTAACACTGAAGCTTTCTTT
D: NA; size: NA; V: TRBV9; J: TRBJ1-4; CDR3: CASSVGTARGSEKLFF; DNA: TGTGCCAGCAGCGTAGGAACGGCCCGGGGTAGTGAAAAACTGTTTTTT
D: TRBD2; size: NA; V: TRBV2; J: TRBJ2-5; CDR3: CASSETSGGEETQYF; DNA: TGTGCCAGCAGTGAAACTAGCGGGGGGGAAGAGACCCAGTACTTC
D: TRBD1; size: NA; V: TRBV7-9; J: TRBJ1-2; CDR3: CASIQGAQGYGYTF; DNA: TGTGCCAGCATCCAGGGGGCGCAAGGCTATGGCTACACCTTC
D: TRBD1; size: NA; V: TRBV6-6; J: TRBJ1-1; CDR3: CASSATGGKGNTEAFF; DNA: TGTGCCAGCAGCGCCACAGGGGGTAAAGGGAACACTGAAGCTTTCTTT
D: TRBD1; size: NA; V: TRBV6-5; J: TRBJ1-5; CDR3: CASSDRDSNQPQHF; DNA: TGTGCCAGCAGTGACAGGGATAGCAATCAGCCCCAGCATTTT
D: TRBD1; size: few; V: TRBV19; J: TRBJ1-1; CDR3: CASRAKGQMNTEAFF; DNA: TGTGCCAGTAGGGCGAAGGGACAGATGAACACTGAAGCTTTCTTT
D: NA; size: NA; V: TRBV29-1; J: TRBJ2-2; CDR3: CSSGPNTGELFF; DNA: TGCAGCTCTGGGCCCAACACCGGGGAGCTGTTTTTT
D: TRBD2; size: NA; V: TRBV11-1; J: TRBJ2-5; CDR3: CASSLGGTSGAWEETQYF; DNA: TGTGCCAGCAGCTTAGGTGGGACTAGCGGGGCCTGGGAAGAGACCCAGTACTTC
D: NA; size: NA; V: TRBV15; J: TRBJ2-5; CDR3: CATSRGPLASQETQYF; DNA: TGTGCCACCAGCAGAGGCCCCTTGGCTTCCCAAGAGACCCAGTACTTC
D: NA; size: NA; V: TRBV5-6; J: TRBJ2-7; CDR3: CASSTKGQGTLYEQYF; DNA: TGTGCCAGCAGCACCAAGGGGCAGGGTACCCTTTACGAGCAGTACTTC
D: NA; size: NA; V: TRBV4-3; J: TRBJ2-7; CDR3: CASSHQQGRPYEQYF; DNA: TGCGCCAGCAGCCATCAACAGGGAAGGCCCTACGAGCAGTACTTC
D: NA; size: NA; V: TRBV18; J: TRBJ1-3; CDR3: CASSPTGTTPGNTIYF; DNA: TGTGCCAGCTCACCTACCGGGACAACGCCGGGAAACACCATATATTTT
D: NA; size: few; V: TRBV29-1; J: TRBJ1-1; CDR3: CSVRRQDTEAFF; DNA: TGCAGCGTTCGCAGACAGGACACTGAAGCTTTCTTT
D: TRBD1; size: NA; V: TRBV6-1; J: TRBJ1-5; CDR3: CASSEVSGGSNQPQHF; DNA: TGTGCCAGCAGTGAAGTCTCAGGGGGTAGCAATCAGCCCCAGCATTTT
D: NA; size: once; V: TRBV6-4; J: TRBJ2-1; CDR3: CASSDSVTREQFF; DNA: TGTGCCAGCAGTGACTCAGTGACTAGAGAGCAGTTCTTC
D: NA; size: NA; V: TRBV10-3; J: TRBJ2-7; CDR3: CAISEGTIGGRAEQYF; DNA: TGTGCCATCAGTGAAGGGACAATCGGCGGCAGGGCCGAGCAGTACTTC
D: NA; size: NA; V: TRBV7-2; J: TRBJ1-2; CDR3: CASSSRGRGYTF; DNA: TGTGCCAGCAGCTCGCGGGGACGTGGCTACACCTTC
D: NA; size: NA; V: TRBV5-6; J: TRBJ2-1; CDR3: CASSLGLGEQFF; DNA: TGTGCCAGCAGCTTGGGTCTCGGGGAGCAGTTCTTC
D: NA; size: NA; V: TRBV2; J: TRBJ2-7; CDR3: CALGGAQYEQYF; DNA: TGTGCCTTGGGTGGAGCCCAATACGAGCAGTACTTC
D: TRBD1; size: NA; V: TRBV7-9; J: TRBJ2-7; CDR3: CASSFDLGTDLSYEQYF; DNA: TGTGCCAGCAGCTTTGATCTTGGGACAGACTTATCCTACGAGCAGTACTTC
D: NA; size: NA; V: TRBV11-2; J: TRBJ2-7; CDR3: CASSLAVSYEQYF; DNA: TGTGCCAGCAGCTTAGCCGTCTCCTACGAGCAGTACTTC
D: NA; size: NA; V: TRBV28; J: TRBJ2-7; CDR3: CASSLLATYEQYF; DNA: TGTGCCAGCAGTTTGCTAGCGACCTACGAGCAGTACTTC
D: NA; size: once; V: TRBV30; J: TRBJ2-3; CDR3: CAWSTSGDTQYF; DNA: TGTGCCTGGAGTACTTCAGGAGATACGCAGTATTTT
D: TRBD2; size: NA; V: TRBV5-1; J: TRBJ2-1; CDR3: CASSPNGGSSYNEQFF; DNA: TGCGCCAGCAGCCCCAACGGCGGGAGCTCCTACAATGAGCAGTTCTTC
D: NA; size: NA; V: TRBV7-3; J: TRBJ1-1; CDR3: CASSGGNMNTEAFF; DNA: TGTGCCAGCAGTGGGGGGAACATGAACACTGAAGCTTTCTTT
D: NA; size: NA; V: TRBV30; J: TRBJ1-1; CDR3: CAWRRMGSTEAFF; DNA: TGTGCCTGGAGACGTATGGGGAGCACTGAAGCTTTCTTT
D: TRBD2; size: NA; V: TRBV6-5; J: TRBJ2-7; CDR3: CASSYPAGGSYEQYF; DNA: TGTGCCAGCAGTTACCCAGCGGGGGGCTCCTACGAGCAGTACTTC
D: TRBD2; size: NA; V: TRBV18; J: TRBJ2-7; CDR3: CASSRVGTSGGSSYEQYF; DNA: TGTGCCAGCTCACGCGTAGGGACTAGCGGGGGGTCTTCCTACGAGCAGTACTTC
D: NA; size: once; V: TRBV15; J: TRBJ2-7; CDR3: CATSRVAMRGYGRESYEQYF; DNA: TGTGCCACCAGCAGAGTAGCGATGAGGGGGTACGGCCGAGAGTCCTACGAGCAGTACTTC
D: TRBD2; size: NA; V: TRBV6-5; J: TRBJ2-4; CDR3: CASSYAGDKNIQYF; DNA: TGTGCCAGCAGTTACGCGGGGGATAAAAACATTCAGTACTTC
D: TRBD2; size: NA; V: TRBV9; J: TRBJ2-3; CDR3: CASSAVAGGGTDTQYF; DNA: TGTGCCAGCAGCGCCGTAGCGGGGGGAGGGACAGATACGCAGTATTTT
D: TRBD1; size: few; V: TRBV27; J: TRBJ1-5; CDR3: CASSLLGQGGNQPQHF; DNA: TGTGCCAGCAGTTTACTGGGACAGGGGGGCAATCAGCCCCAGCATTTT
D: NA; size: NA; V: TRBV7-2; J: TRBJ2-3; CDR3: CASSLLGARSDTQYF; DNA: TGTGCCAGCAGCTTATTAGGGGCTCGATCAGATACGCAGTATTTT
D: NA; size: NA; V: TRBV7-2; J: TRBJ2-2; CDR3: CASSPTGNTGELFF; DNA: TGTGCCAGCAGCCCGACTGGGAACACCGGGGAGCTGTTTTTT
D: NA; size: NA; V: TRBV27; J: TRBJ2-3; CDR3: CASSLLSPGGRVTDTQYF; DNA: TGTGCCAGCAGCCTGCTATCCCCCGGGGGGCGTGTCACAGATACGCAGTATTTT
D: NA; size: NA; V: TRBV15; J: TRBJ2-5; CDR3: CATSGTRQETQYF; DNA: TGTGCCACTTCCGGGACACGACAAGAGACCCAGTACTTC
D: TRBD1; size: NA; V: TRBV7-7; J: TRBJ1-4; CDR3: CASSLSGGSKEKLFF; DNA: TGTGCCAGCAGCTTATCAGGGGGCTCGAAGGAAAAACTGTTTTTT
D: NA; size: few; V: TRBV9; J: TRBJ2-2; CDR3: CASSARRGGTGELFF; DNA: TGTGCCAGCAGCGCAAGAAGAGGCGGCACCGGGGAGCTGTTTTTT
D: TRBD1; size: NA; V: TRBV19; J: TRBJ2-5; CDR3: CASSSRTGVTETQYF; DNA: TGTGCCAGTAGCTCCAGAACAGGGGTAACGGAGACCCAGTACTTC
D: NA; size: NA; V: TRBV6-1; J: TRBJ1-1; CDR3: CASSEAGTYRRNTEAFF; DNA: TGTGCCAGCAGTGAAGCGGGGACATATAGGAGGAACACTGAAGCTTTCTTT
D: TRBD1; size: NA; V: TRBV4-2; J: TRBJ1-2; CDR3: CASSPDRESYGYTF; DNA: TGTGCCAGCAGCCCGGACAGGGAGTCCTATGGCTACACCTTC